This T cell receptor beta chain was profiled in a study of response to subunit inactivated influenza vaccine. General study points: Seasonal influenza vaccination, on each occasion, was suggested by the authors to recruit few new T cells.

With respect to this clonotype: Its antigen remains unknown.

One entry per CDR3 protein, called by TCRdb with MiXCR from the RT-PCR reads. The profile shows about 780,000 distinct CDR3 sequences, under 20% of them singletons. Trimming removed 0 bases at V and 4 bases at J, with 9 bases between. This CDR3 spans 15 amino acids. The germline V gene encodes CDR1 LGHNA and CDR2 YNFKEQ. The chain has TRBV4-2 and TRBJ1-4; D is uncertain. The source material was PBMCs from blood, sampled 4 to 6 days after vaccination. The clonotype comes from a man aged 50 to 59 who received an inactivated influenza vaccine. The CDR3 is CASSQDRNFNEKLFF. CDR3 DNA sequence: TGTGCCAGCAGCCAAGATAGAAATTTTAATGAAAAACTGTTTTTT.